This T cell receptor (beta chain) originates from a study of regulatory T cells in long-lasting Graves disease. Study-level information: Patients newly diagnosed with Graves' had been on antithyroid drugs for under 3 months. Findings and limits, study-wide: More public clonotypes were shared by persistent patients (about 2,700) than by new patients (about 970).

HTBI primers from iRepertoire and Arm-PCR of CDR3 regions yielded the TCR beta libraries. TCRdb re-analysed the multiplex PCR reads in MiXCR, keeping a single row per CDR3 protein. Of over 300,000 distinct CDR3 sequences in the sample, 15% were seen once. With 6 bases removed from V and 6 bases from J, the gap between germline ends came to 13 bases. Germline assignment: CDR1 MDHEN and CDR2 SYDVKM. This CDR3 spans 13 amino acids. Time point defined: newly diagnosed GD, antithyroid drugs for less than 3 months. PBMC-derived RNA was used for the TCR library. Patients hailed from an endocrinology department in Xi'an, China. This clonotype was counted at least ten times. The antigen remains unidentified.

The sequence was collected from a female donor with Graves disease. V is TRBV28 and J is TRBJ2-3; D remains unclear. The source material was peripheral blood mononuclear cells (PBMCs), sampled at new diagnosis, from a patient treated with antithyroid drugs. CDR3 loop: CASSRSTEDTQYF. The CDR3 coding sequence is TGTGCCAGCAGCCGCTCCACGGAGGATACGCAGTATTTT.